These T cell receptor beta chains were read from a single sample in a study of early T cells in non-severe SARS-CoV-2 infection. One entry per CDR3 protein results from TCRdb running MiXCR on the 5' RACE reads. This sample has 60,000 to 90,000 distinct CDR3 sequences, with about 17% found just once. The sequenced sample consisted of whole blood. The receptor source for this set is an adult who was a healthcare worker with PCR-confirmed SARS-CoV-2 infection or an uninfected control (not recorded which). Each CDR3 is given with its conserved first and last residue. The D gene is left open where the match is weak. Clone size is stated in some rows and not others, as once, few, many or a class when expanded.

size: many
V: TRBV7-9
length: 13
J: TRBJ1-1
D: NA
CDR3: CASSLEGNTEAFF
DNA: TGTGCCAGCAGCTTAGAGGGGAACACTGAAGCTTTCTTT

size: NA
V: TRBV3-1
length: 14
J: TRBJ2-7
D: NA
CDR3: CASSQGRFLYEQYF
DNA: TGTGCCAGCAGCCAGGGCCGTTTCCTTTACGAGCAGTACTTC

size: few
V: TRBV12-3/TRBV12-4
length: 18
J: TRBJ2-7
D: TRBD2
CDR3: CASSSPSVTSGRFYEQYF
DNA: TGTGCCAGCAGTTCTCCCTCCGTGACTAGCGGGAGGTTCTACGAGCAGTACTTC

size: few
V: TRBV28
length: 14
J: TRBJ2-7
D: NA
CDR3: CASSPDRRSYEQYF
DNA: TGTGCCAGCAGCCCCGACAGGAGATCCTACGAGCAGTACTTC

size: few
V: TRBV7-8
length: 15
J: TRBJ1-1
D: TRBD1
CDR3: CASTLQGALNTEAFF
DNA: TGTGCCAGCACCTTACAGGGGGCTTTAAACACTGAAGCTTTCTTT

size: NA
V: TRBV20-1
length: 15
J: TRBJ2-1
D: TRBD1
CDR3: CSAIGITGGFGEQFF
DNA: TGCAGTGCTATCGGGATCACAGGGGGCTTCGGCGAGCAGTTCTTC

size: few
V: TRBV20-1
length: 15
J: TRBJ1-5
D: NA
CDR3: CSARDTQVDNQPQHF
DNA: TGCAGTGCTAGAGATACACAGGTGGACAATCAGCCCCAGCATTTT

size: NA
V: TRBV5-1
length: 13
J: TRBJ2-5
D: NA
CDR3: CASSLDGTGTQYF
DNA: TGCGCCAGCAGCTTGGACGGTACGGGGACCCAGTACTTC

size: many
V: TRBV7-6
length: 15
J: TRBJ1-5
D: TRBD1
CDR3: CASSQFNRGSQPQHF
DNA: TGTGCCAGCAGCCAATTTAACAGGGGCAGCCAGCCCCAGCATTTT

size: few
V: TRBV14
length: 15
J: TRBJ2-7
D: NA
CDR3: CASSQDSAGAYEQYF
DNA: TGTGCCAGCAGCCAAGATTCGGCAGGGGCCTACGAGCAGTACTTC

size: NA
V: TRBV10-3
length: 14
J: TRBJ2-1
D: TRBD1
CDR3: CAIRPGQGSRDEFF
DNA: TGTGCCATCAGACCGGGACAGGGGTCAAGAGATGAGTTCTTC

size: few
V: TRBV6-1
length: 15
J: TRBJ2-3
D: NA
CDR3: CASSDLGSSTDTQYF
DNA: TGTGCCAGCAGTGACCTGGGCTCTAGCACAGATACGCAGTATTTT

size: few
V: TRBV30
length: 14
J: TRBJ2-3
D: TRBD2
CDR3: CAWSDRGGADTQYF
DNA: TGTGCCTGGAGTGATCGCGGGGGGGCAGATACGCAGTATTTT

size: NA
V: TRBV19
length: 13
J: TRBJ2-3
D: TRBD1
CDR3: CASSVQGEDTQYF
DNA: TGTGCCAGTAGTGTACAGGGGGAGGATACGCAGTATTTT

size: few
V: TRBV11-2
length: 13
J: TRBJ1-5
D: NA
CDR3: CASSRENNQPQHF
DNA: TGTGCCAGCAGCCGGGAAAACAATCAGCCCCAGCATTTT

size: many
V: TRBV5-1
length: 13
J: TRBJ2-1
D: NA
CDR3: CASGRTSYNEQFF
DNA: TGCGCCAGCGGACGGACTTCCTACAATGAGCAGTTCTTC

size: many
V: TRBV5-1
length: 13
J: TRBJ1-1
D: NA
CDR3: CASSLGRDTEAFF
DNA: TGCGCCAGCAGCTTGGGCAGGGACACTGAAGCTTTCTTT

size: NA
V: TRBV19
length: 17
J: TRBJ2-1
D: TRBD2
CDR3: CASSIRLAGKSYNEQFF
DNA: TGTGCCAGTAGTATACGACTAGCGGGGAAATCCTACAATGAGCAGTTCTTC

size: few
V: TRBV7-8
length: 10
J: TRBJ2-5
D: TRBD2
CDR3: CASQAGDQYF
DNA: TGTGCCAGCCAGGCGGGAGACCAGTACTTC

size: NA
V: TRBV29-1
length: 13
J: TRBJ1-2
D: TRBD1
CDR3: CSISGTGLNGYTF
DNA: TGCAGCATTTCCGGGACAGGGCTAAATGGCTACACCTTC

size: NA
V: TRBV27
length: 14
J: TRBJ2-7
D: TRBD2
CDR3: CASKAGGRAGEQYF
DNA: TGTGCCAGCAAGGCAGGCGGGAGGGCCGGTGAGCAGTACTTC

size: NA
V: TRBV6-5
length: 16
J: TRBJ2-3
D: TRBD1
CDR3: CASSQGTGQVTDTQYF
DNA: TGTGCCAGCAGCCAAGGGACAGGTCAGGTCACAGATACGCAGTATTTT

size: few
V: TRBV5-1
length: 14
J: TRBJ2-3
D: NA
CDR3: CASRAGTSTDTQYF
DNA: TGCGCCAGCAGAGCTGGGACCTCCACAGATACGCAGTATTTT

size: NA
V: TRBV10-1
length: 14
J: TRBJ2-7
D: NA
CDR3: CASSELGGPGEQYF
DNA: TGCGCCAGCAGTGAGTTGGGGGGCCCGGGGGAGCAGTACTTC

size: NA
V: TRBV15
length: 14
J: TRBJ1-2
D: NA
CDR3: CATSREEGNYGYTF
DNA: TGTGCCACCAGCAGAGAAGAGGGGAACTATGGCTACACCTTC

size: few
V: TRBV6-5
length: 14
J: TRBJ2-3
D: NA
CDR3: CASSWRHSTDTQYF
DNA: TGTGCCAGCAGTTGGAGGCATAGCACAGATACGCAGTATTTT

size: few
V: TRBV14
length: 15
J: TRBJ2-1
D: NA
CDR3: CASSPPDRSTNEQFF
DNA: TGTGCCAGCAGCCCCCCAGACCGGTCTACCAATGAGCAGTTCTTC